The next 18 T cell receptor beta chains were all read from a single sample in a study of T cell responses to AZD1222 COVID-19 vaccine. Clones were read by immunoSEQ multiplex PCR, and TCRdb kept only the in-frame ones, dropping some. The sample has more than 95,000 clones, 80% to 90% seen once; the top ten hold 35% to 45%. Sequencing used peripheral blood, obtained 28 days after the second AZD1222 dose. These TCRs come from an adult who received the AZD1222 COVID-19 vaccine.

This clone was seen once. The CDR3 bases are TGCGCCAGCAGCTTAAACCCCCGGGAGAGTAAAGAGACCCAGTACTTC. Translated: CASSLNPRESKETQYF. V is TRBV5-1 and J is TRBJ2-5; D is possibly TRBD2 (6 bases). Per the germline V gene, CDR1 is SGHRS and CDR2 is YFSETQ. CDR3 length: 16 amino acids. V was shortened by 2 bases and J by 3 bases, with 17 bases between the two germline ends.

The chain employs TRBV20-1 and TRBJ2-7, with D unclear. The CDR3 covers 11 residues. Germline-derived CDR1 and CDR2 are DFQATT and SNEGSKA (reference sequence). This CDR3 is CRVDSDYEQYF. The CDR3 DNA follows: TGCAGAGTAGACTCAGACTACGAGCAGTACTTC.

The chain combines TRBV9 with TRBJ2-1, with unresolved D. Trimming cost V 0 bases and J 6 bases, with 7 bases left between them. Germline assignment: CDR1 SGDLS and CDR2 YYNGEE. This CDR3 contains 13 residues. The CDR3 DNA follows: TGTGCCAGCAGCGTAGGGACCCTCAATGAGCAGTTCTTC. This codes for CASSVGTLNEQFF.

The chain joins TRBV7-9 to TRBJ1-1, with TRBD1 matching 9 bases. In germline, CDR1 is SEHNR, CDR2 FQNEAQ (reference sequence). Trimming at V came to 1 base and at J to 0 bases, leaving 3 bases not matched to a gene. This CDR3 has 16 residues. The CDR3 region is CASSLEQGAMNTEAFF. The DNA for the CDR3 is TGTGCCAGCAGCTTAGAACAGGGGGCAATGAACACTGAAGCTTTCTTT.

The genes are TRBV6-1 and TRBJ1-4, with TRBD1 identical over 7 bases. The germline CDR1 and CDR2 sequences are MNHNS and SASEGT. The CDR3 is 15 residues long. After removal of 3 bases from V and 4 bases from J, the junction contained 5 bases not matched to a gene. The CDR3 nucleotides are TGTGCCAGCAGTGACCCCGGGACAGTTAATGAAAAACTGTTTTTT. Translation gives CASSDPGTVNEKLFF.

The chain combines TRBV30 with TRBJ2-3, with D unclear. Germline V gene lookup returns CDR1 GTSNPN and CDR2 SVGIG (reference sequence). V was clipped by 2 bases and J by 4 bases, with 13 bases between them. The length of the CDR3 is 14 residues. The CDR3 is CAWSTPRRPDTQYF. The CDR3 region has the DNA TGTGCCTGGAGTACCCCTAGGAGACCAGATACGCAGTATTTT.

J is TRBJ2-1 and V is TRBV6-5, with D possibly being TRBD1 (6 bases). CDR1 is MNHEY, CDR2 SVGAGI, per germline. This CDR3 contains 14 residues. Trimming took off 0 bases at V and 7 bases at J, with 10 bases between the two ends. DNA of the CDR3: TGTGCCAGCAGTTACTCGGGGGCTAGAAATGAGCAGTTCTTC. This encodes CASSYSGARNEQFF.

V usage is TRBV19 and J usage is TRBJ2-2, with TRBD1 matching over 7 bases. Germline V CDR1 and CDR2: LNHDA, SQIVND (reference sequence). The CDR3 is 14 amino acids. Trimming at V came to 1 base and at J to 5 bases, leaving 1 base not matched to a gene. CDR3 region: CASSIGTGTGELFF. CDR3 nucleotides: TGTGCCAGTAGTATAGGGACAGGAACCGGGGAGCTGTTTTTT.

This rearrangement joins TRBV10-2 to TRBJ1-2; 8 nucleotides align to TRBD1. The germline V gene has CDR1 WSHSY and CDR2 SAAADI. The CDR3 covers 14 residues. The junction had 9 bases not matched to a gene; V was cut back by 8 bases and J by 4 bases. The CDR3 DNA reads as TGCGCCAGCGGAAAGGACAGGGTTTCCTATGGCTACACCTTC. It specifies CASGKDRVSYGYTF.

The V gene is TRBV12-3 or TRBV12-4, the J gene TRBJ1-2; D is possibly TRBD1 (5 bases). V was trimmed by 2 bases and J by 8 bases, leaving 12 bases between them. CDR3 length: 13 residues. Here the CDR3 reads CASSLILEGGYTF. For the CDR3, the DNA is TGTGCCAGCAGTTTAATATTAGAGGGGGGCTACACCTTC.

This clone appeared once. The chain employs TRBV30 and TRBJ2-3, with 10 bases lining up with TRBD1. Germline V gene data show CDR1 as GTSNPN and CDR2 as SVGIG (reference sequence). With V trimmed by 3 bases and J by 4 bases, 4 bases remained unmatched. The CDR3 consists of 14 residues. The DNA of the CDR3 is TGTGCCTGGAGGCGGGACAGGGGTGCAGATACGCAGTATTTT. Encoded protein: CAWRRDRGADTQYF.

The chain carries TRBV3-1 (or the pseudogene TRBV3-2) and TRBJ1-3; D not certain. Trimming removed 5 bases at V and 1 base at J, with 9 bases between. The CDR3 loop spans 14 amino acids. Germline loops: CDR1 LGHDT, CDR2 YNNKEL (reference sequence). CDR3 protein: CASSTLQSGNTIYF. The CDR3 region has the DNA TGTGCCAGCAGCACGCTCCAATCTGGAAACACCATATATTTT.

This clone was counted once. This chain joins TRBV10-3 and TRBJ2-1, with D perhaps TRBD1 or TRBD2 (5 bases each). Germline V gene lookup returns CDR1 ENHRY and CDR2 SYGVKD. This CDR3 spans 14 amino acids. V dropped 8 bases and J dropped 4 bases, with 15 bases sitting between them. DNA for the CDR3: TGTGCCATCCGCACCGGTGGGGGTTACAATGAGCAGTTCTTC. Translating gives CAIRTGGGYNEQFF.

CDR3 in amino acids: CASRLPGTEGVIGQYF. The CDR3 coding sequence is TGTGCCAGCAGGCTCCCCGGGACAGAAGGGGTTATCGGGCAGTACTTC. The V call is TRBV28, the J call TRBJ2-7; TRBD1 matches 7 bases. The germline CDR1 and CDR2 sequences are MDHEN and SYDVKM. The V and J ends lost 6 bases and 9 bases, in that order; junction bases with no gene match: 20. This CDR3 has 16 residues.

This chain uses TRBV5-5 with TRBJ2-7; 10 bases map to TRBD1. Germline CDR1 is SGHKS and CDR2 is YYEKEE (reference sequence). CDR3 size: 13 residues. Trimming at V came to 8 bases and at J to 6 bases, leaving 8 bases not matched to a gene. This CDR3 is CASERDRGFEQYF. Written as DNA, the CDR3 is TGTGCCAGTGAGAGGGACAGGGGCTTCGAGCAGTACTTC.

The chain employs TRBV6-1 and TRBJ1-1, with 9 bases lining up with TRBD1. J gave up 5 bases and V 0 bases, and 4 bases lay outside the gene matches. The length of the CDR3 is 15 residues. Per the germline V gene, CDR1 is MNHNS and CDR2 is SASEGT. The CDR3: CASSEATGGWTEAFF. CDR3 sequence (DNA): TGTGCCAGCAGTGAAGCGACAGGGGGGTGGACTGAAGCTTTCTTT.

The chain links TRBV5-1 to TRBJ2-1; 7 bases line up with TRBD2. With 1 base clipped from V and 2 bases from J, the junction kept 3 bases outside the gene matches. The length of the CDR3 is 15 residues. The germline V gene encodes CDR1 SGHRS and CDR2 YFSETQ. The CDR3 nucleotides read TGCGCCAGCAGCTTGAGCGGGGTTACCTACAATGAGCAGTTCTTC. It codes for CASSLSGVTYNEQFF.

In the case of this clone: This sample also contains other DNA sequences that code for the same CDR3. The gene calls are TRBV28 and TRBJ2-7; TRBD1 aligns across 8 bases. V lost 2 bases to trimming and J lost 0 bases; unmatched junction nucleotides: 3. Per germline, CDR1 MDHEN and CDR2 SYDVKM. This CDR3 comprises 15 residues. The CDR3 is CASSLPGTGSYEQYF. Written as DNA, the CDR3 is TGTGCCAGCAGTTTACCCGGGACAGGCTCCTACGAGCAGTACTTC.